Listed below are T cell receptor beta chains from one sample, sequenced in a study of cytomegalovirus exposure and HLA in healthy donors. The data were produced by immunoSEQ multiplex PCR, yet TCRdb's version contains in-frame clones alone and is incomplete. The repertoire table contains about 200,000 clones. Sequencing was performed on PBMCs. The receptors originated from a girl aged 2-15 years in good health and CMV-seropositive. CDR3s include the opening cysteine and the closing phenylalanine or tryptophan. The D gene is left open where the match is weak.

D: TRBD1
length: 15
J: TRBJ1-2
V: TRBV28
CDR3: CASSLRGGTGISYTF
DNA: TGTGCCAGCAGTTTAAGGGGGGGGACAGGGATAAGCTACACCTTC

D: TRBD2
length: 21
J: TRBJ2-3
V: TRBV4-1
CDR3: CASSQERGTAGGPASTDTQYF
DNA: TGCGCCAGCAGCCAAGAGCGGGGGACGGCGGGAGGGCCTGCAAGCACAGATACGCAGTATTTT

D: -
length: 15
J: TRBJ1-3
V: TRBV9
CDR3: CASSVGGAGGNTIYF
DNA: TGTGCCAGCAGCGTAGGCGGGGCAGGGGGAAACACCATATATTTT

D: TRBD2
length: 14
J: TRBJ2-7
V: TRBV5-6
CDR3: CASSSGLAGKEQYF
DNA: TGTGCCAGCAGCTCCGGGCTAGCGGGAAAAGAGCAGTACTTC

D: -
length: 10
J: TRBJ2-1
V: TRBV7-9
CDR3: CASEYLEQFF
DNA: TGTGCCAGCGAGTACCTGGAGCAGTTCTTC

D: -
length: 16
J: TRBJ2-7
V: TRBV28
CDR3: CASSLALQPTTYEQYF
DNA: TGTGCCAGCAGTCTGGCGCTACAGCCTACAACCTACGAGCAGTACTTC

D: TRBD1
length: 15
J: TRBJ2-1
V: TRBV28
CDR3: CASSLRQGPYNEQFF
DNA: TGTGCCAGCAGTCTGCGACAGGGACCCTACAATGAGCAGTTCTTC

D: -
length: 14
J: TRBJ2-1
V: TRBV7-2
CDR3: CASSLVIVGDEQFF
DNA: TGTGCCAGCAGCTTAGTTATCGTGGGCGATGAGCAGTTCTTC

D: -
length: 13
J: TRBJ2-3
V: TRBV19
CDR3: CASTPLLRDTQYF
DNA: TGTGCCAGTACTCCACTACTTCGGGATACGCAGTATTTT

D: TRBD2
length: 13
J: TRBJ2-1
V: TRBV5-6
CDR3: CASSLGREGRFFF
DNA: TGTGCCAGCAGCTTGGGGCGGGAGGGCCGATTTTTCTTC

D: TRBD2
length: 18
J: TRBJ2-1
V: TRBV19
CDR3: CASCPTTLAGGSYNEQFF
DNA: TGTGCCAGTTGCCCCACCACCTTAGCGGGAGGCTCCTACAATGAGCAGTTCTTC

D: -
length: 15
J: TRBJ1-3
V: TRBV6-1
CDR3: CASSGWMGAGNTIYF
DNA: TGTGCCAGCAGTGGTTGGATGGGCGCGGGAAACACCATATATTTT

D: TRBD2
length: 16
J: TRBJ2-3
V: TRBV9
CDR3: CASSRRTSGITDTQYF
DNA: TGTGCCAGCAGCCGCAGGACTAGCGGGATTACAGATACGCAGTATTTT

D: -
length: 14
J: TRBJ1-2
V: TRBV28
CDR3: CASSLGSSNYGYTF
DNA: TGTGCCAGCAGTTTGGGCAGCTCTAACTATGGCTACACCTTC

D: TRBD1
length: 16
J: TRBJ1-2
V: TRBV4-2
CDR3: CASSQRSLGTAYGYTF
DNA: TGTGCCAGCAGCCAAAGGTCCCTGGGGACAGCCTATGGCTACACCTTC

D: -
length: 12
J: TRBJ1-5
V: TRBV28
CDR3: CASSITEQPQHF
DNA: TGTGCCAGCAGTATCACAGAGCAGCCCCAGCATTTT

D: -
length: 23
J: TRBJ2-7
V: TRBV27
CDR3: CASSSKFSPGGTGGTLNTYEQYF
DNA: TGTGCCAGCAGCTCTAAGTTTTCCCCAGGGGGTACGGGAGGGACCCTGAATACCTACGAGCAGTACTTC

D: -
length: 15
J: TRBJ1-5
V: TRBV28
CDR3: CASHPQGYSNQPQHF
DNA: TGTGCCAGCCACCCCCAGGGCTATAGCAATCAGCCCCAGCATTTT

D: TRBD2
length: 17
J: TRBJ2-3
V: TRBV11-2
CDR3: CASSLLAGGPPTDTQYF
DNA: TGTGCCAGCAGCCTCCTAGCGGGAGGGCCCCCCACAGATACGCAGTATTTT